This T cell receptor beta chain was recorded in a study of PD-1 blockade in classical Hodgkin lymphoma (dated by TCRdb to 2019 to 2021). General notes on the study: Nivolumab dosing was 3 mg/kg intravenously every 2 weeks, continuing until either disease progression or unacceptable toxicity. The study used CyTOF and TCR beta sequencing to define a peripheral blood immune signature of response to PD-1 blockade in classical Hodgkin lymphoma. The paper's findings and limits, for the study overall: Lower diversity was observed in patients in whom nivolumab was started less than 1 year after ASCT, and these patients were excluded from later analyses so that confounding by immune reconstitution would be avoided. Baseline TCR diversity was reported as lower in newly diagnosed patients than in healthy donors, and lower still in relapsed/refractory patients. Baseline diversity similar to that of newly diagnosed patients was observed in trial patients achieving complete response, whereas significantly lower diversity was observed in partial responders and progressors. Only a single clinical trial cohort was studied, and what caused the repertoire differences, possibly disease activity or prior therapy, remained undefined. A significant rise by C4D1 was seen in CD4+ but not CD8+ TCR diversity (p=0.0027 vs p=0.16), with the rise being most apparent in complete responders (p=0.02).

Genomic DNA was extracted with the Qiagen DNeasy kit from unsorted PBMCs and from negatively selected CD4+ and CD8+ fractions. TCR beta CDR3 regions were subjected to amplification by immunoSEQ multiplex PCR with primers that anneal to V and J segments. Amplification bias was minimized using a synthetic immune receptor repertoire, and residual bias was removed computationally after sequencing. The authors' pipeline ran thus. Custom Python scripts were used to quantify repertoire diversity as the Shannon entropy index. Unsorted, CD4+ and CD8+ repertoires were analyzed separately, except in combined analyses where CD4+ and CD8+ sequences were merged in silico. Clonal expansion was defined as at least a 2-fold frequency increase after treatment relative to C1D1, with a pseudocount of 0.5 for undetected baseline clones. Singleton clones were defined as clones with 0 or 1 copy at C1D1, and non-singleton clones were defined as clones with 2 or more copies. Clones expanded in unsorted samples were annotated as CD4+, CD8+ or unknown by matching protein sequences in sorted samples from the same patient. Wilcoxon tests on paired samples were used to test changes in diversity from C1D1 to C4D1. This is the immuneACCESS table as TCRdb keeps it, with only in-frame sequences that have V and J called. A part of the clones is gone; compared with another copy, unresolved V genes explain less than half, and the rest is unexplained. Clonal size and the V and J genes are those of that table, whereas D and trimming came from the DNA. The sample table contains around 20,000 clones; only one count was recorded for about nine tenths of them. The ten largest make up 13% of the sample.

This specimen's time point label, interpreted: cycle 2 day 1 (C2D1) of nivolumab. Every trial patient had relapsed following autologous stem cell transplantation, and prior brentuximab vedotin exposure was what differed among cohorts A, B and C. The trial cohort comprised around 60 patients with relapsed/refractory classical Hodgkin lymphoma whose best overall responses were complete response, partial response or progressive disease. Trial patients were treated with single-agent nivolumab in the multi-cohort phase II CheckMate 205 trial. An independent review committee assessed best overall response by applying the 2007 International Working Group response criteria. PBMCs from the trial were collected at three points: immediately before nivolumab initiation (C1D1), and during therapy at cycle 2 day 1 and cycle 4 day 1. Peripheral blood was collected in 8 mL Vacutainer Cell Preparation Tubes, from which PBMCs were isolated by centrifugation and then cryopreserved.

The CDR3 holds 15 amino acids from the cysteine to the phenylalanine. Just CDR3 DNA is preserved here, 45 bases in frame from base 1. V sheds 1 base and J sheds 9 bases, leaving 18 bases between their ends. For CDR1 and CDR2, the germline V gene lists SGHTA and FQGTGA. Of note for this clone: Its antigen remains undetermined. No much larger clonotype is one base removed from it; base qualities were not supplied.

This material consisted of peripheral blood mononuclear cells (PBMCs), taken before the second cycle of nivolumab. This receptor was identified in a human donor with classical Hodgkin lymphoma. This chain is built from TRBV7-3 and TRBJ1-2; the D segment cannot be called with confidence. The CDR3 region: CASSLNLFDPKSYTF. The DNA is TGTGCCAGCAGCTTAAACCTCTTTGACCCAAAAAGCTACACCTTC.